This TCR beta chain comes out of a study of blood T cell repertoires in COVID-19. Sequencing used immunoSEQ multiplex PCR; TCRdb keeps in-frame clones, though not all of them. This sample has 250,000 to 300,000 clones; 81% occur once, and the top ten carry around 2.9%. V lost 7 bases to trimming and J lost 2 bases, with 14 bases between them. Germline CDR1 is SGHAT and CDR2 is FQNNGV. The CDR3 loop spans 14 amino acids. The chain recombines TRBV11-2 with TRBJ1-2; unclear D gene. The sample comprised peripheral blood. The receptor was derived from a woman in her sixties or seventies with active or convalescent COVID-19. CDR3 bases: TGTGCCAGCACCCCCCGTAGAACGAACTATGGCTACACCTTC. Translation: CASTPRRTNYGYTF.